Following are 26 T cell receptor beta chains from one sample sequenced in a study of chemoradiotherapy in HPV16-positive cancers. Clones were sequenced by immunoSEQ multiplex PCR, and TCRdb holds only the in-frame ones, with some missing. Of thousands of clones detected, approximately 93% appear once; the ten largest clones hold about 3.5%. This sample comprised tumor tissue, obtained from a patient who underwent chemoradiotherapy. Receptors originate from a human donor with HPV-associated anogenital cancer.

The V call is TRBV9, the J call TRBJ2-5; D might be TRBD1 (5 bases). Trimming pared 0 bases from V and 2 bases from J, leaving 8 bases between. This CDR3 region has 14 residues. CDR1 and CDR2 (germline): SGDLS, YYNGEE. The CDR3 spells CASSVGQGQETQYF. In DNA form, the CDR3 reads TGTGCCAGCAGCGTAGGTCAGGGTCAAGAGACCCAGTACTTC.

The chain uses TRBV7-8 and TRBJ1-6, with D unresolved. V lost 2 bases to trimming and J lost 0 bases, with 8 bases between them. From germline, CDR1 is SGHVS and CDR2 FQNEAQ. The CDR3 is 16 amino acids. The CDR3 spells CASSLNSRSYNSPLHF. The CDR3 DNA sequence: TGTGCCAGCAGCTTAAACAGCCGCTCCTATAATTCACCCCTCCACTTT.

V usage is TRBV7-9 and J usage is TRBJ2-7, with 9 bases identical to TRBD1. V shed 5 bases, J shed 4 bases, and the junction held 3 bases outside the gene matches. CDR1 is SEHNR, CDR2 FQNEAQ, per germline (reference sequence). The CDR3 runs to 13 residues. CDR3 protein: CASSRTGDYEQYF. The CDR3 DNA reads TGTGCCAGCAGCCGGACAGGGGATTACGAGCAGTACTTC.

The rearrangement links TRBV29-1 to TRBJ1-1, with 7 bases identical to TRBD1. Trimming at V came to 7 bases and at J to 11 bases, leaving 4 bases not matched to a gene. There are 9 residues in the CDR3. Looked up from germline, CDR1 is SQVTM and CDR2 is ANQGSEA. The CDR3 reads CSATGIAFF. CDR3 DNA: TGCAGCGCGACAGGGATTGCTTTCTTT.

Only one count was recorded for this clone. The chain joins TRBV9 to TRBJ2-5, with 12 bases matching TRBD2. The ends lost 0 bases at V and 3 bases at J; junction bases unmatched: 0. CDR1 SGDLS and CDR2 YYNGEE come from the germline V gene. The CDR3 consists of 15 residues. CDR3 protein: CASSVGLAGEETQYF. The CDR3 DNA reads TGTGCCAGCAGCGTAGGACTAGCGGGGGAAGAGACCCAGTACTTC.

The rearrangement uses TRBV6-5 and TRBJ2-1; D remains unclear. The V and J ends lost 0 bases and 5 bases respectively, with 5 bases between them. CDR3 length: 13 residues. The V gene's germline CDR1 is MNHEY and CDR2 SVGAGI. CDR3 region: CASSYSGNNEQFF. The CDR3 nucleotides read TGTGCCAGCAGTTACTCGGGGAACAATGAGCAGTTCTTC.

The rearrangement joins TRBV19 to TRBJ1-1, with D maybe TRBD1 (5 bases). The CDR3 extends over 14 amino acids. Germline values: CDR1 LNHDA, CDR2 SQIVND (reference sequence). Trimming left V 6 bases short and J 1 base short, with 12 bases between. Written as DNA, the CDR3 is TGTGCCAGTAGGTGGGGGGGACGGAACACTGAAGCTTTCTTT. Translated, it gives CASRWGGRNTEAFF.

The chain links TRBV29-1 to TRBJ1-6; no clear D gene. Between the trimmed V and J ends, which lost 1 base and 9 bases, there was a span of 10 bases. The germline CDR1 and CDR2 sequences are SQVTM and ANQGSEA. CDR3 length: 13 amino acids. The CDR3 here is CSVEGKRSSPLHF. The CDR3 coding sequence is TGCAGCGTTGAAGGGAAGAGAAGTTCACCCCTCCACTTT. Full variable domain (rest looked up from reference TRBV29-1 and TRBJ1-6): SAVISQKPSRDICQRGTSLTIQCQVDSQVTMMFWYRQQPGQSLTLIATANQGSEATYESGFVIDKFPISRPNLTFSTLTVSNMSPEDSSIYLCSVEGKRSSPLHFGNGTRLTVT.

CDR3 sequence reads: CASSWFEGEKLFF. The DNA for the CDR3 is TGTGCCAGTAGCTGGTTTGAGGGTGAAAAACTGTTTTTT. The J gene is TRBJ1-4, the V gene TRBV19; the D is unclear. CDR1 is LNHDA, CDR2 SQIVND, per germline (reference sequence). Trimming cost V 6 bases and J 7 bases, with 12 bases left between them. The CDR3 runs 13 residues.

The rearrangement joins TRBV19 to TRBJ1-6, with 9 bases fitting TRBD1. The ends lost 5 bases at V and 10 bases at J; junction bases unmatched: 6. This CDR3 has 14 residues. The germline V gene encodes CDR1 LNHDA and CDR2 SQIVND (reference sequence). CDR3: CASSPLTGGSPLHF. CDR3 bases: TGTGCCAGTAGTCCACTGACAGGGGGATCACCCCTCCACTTT.

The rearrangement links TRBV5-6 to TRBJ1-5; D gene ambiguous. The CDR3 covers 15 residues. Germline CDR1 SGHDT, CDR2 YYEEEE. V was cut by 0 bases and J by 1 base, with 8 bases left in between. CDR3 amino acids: CASSLGVGSNQPQHF. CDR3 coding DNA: TGTGCCAGCAGCTTGGGGGTTGGCAGCAATCAGCCCCAGCATTTT.

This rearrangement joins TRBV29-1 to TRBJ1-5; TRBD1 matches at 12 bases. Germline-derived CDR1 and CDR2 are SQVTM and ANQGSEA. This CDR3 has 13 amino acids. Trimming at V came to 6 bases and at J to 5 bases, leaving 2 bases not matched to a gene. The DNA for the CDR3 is TGCAGCGTGGGGGACAGGGGGCATCAGCCCCAGCATTTT. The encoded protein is CSVGDRGHQPQHF.

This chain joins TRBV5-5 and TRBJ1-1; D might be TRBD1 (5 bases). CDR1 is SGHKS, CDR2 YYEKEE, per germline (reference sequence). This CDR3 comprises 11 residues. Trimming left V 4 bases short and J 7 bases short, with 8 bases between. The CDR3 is CASSPDSEAFF. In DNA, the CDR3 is TGTGCCAGCAGCCCCGACAGTGAAGCTTTCTTT.

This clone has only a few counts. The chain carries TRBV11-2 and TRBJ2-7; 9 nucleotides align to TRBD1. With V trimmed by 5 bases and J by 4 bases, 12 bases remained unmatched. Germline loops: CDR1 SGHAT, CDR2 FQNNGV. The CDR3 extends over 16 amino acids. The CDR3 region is CASSPYPRDRVYEQYF. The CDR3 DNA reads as TGTGCCAGCAGCCCCTACCCCCGGGACAGGGTTTACGAGCAGTACTTC.

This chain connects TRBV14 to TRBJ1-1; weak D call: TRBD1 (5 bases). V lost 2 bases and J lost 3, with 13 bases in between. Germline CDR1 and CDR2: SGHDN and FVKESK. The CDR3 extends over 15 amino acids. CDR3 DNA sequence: TGTGCCAGCAGCCAACAACAGGAGTTCGACACTGAAGCTTTCTTT. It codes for CASSQQQEFDTEAFF. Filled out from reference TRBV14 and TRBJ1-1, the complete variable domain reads EAGVTQFPSHSVIEKGQTVTLRCDPISGHDNLYWYRRVMGKEIKFLLHFVKESKQDESGMPNNRFLAERTGGTYSTLKVQPAELEDSGVYFCASSQQQEFDTEAFFGQGTRLTVV.

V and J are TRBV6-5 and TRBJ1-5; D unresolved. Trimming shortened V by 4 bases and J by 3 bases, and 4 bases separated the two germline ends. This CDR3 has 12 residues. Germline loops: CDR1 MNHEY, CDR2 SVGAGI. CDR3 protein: CASSSNNQPQHF. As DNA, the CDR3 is TGTGCCAGCAGTTCAAACAATCAGCCCCAGCATTTT.

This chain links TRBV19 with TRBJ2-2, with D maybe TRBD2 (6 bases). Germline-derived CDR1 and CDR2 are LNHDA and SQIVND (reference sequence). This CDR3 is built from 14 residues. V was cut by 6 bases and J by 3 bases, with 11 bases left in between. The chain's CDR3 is CASREGRDTGELFF. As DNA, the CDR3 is TGTGCCAGTAGGGAGGGAAGGGACACCGGGGAGCTGTTTTTT.

This chain's CDR3 is CASSWKGQGYEQYF. In DNA, the CDR3 is TGCGCCAGCAGCTGGAAGGGACAGGGCTACGAGCAGTACTTC. The gene calls are TRBV5-1 and TRBJ2-7; TRBD1 matches at 9 bases. Looked up from germline, CDR1 is SGHRS and CDR2 is YFSETQ. Germline trimming cut 3 bases from V and 3 bases from J; bases unmatched to any gene: 4. The CDR3 has 14 amino acids.

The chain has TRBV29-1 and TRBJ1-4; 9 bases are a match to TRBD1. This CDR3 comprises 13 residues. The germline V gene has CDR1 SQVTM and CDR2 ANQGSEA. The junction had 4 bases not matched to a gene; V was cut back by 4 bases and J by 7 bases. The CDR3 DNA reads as TGCAGCGTTGGGGGACAGGGTGGTGAAAAACTGTTTTTT. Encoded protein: CSVGGQGGEKLFF.

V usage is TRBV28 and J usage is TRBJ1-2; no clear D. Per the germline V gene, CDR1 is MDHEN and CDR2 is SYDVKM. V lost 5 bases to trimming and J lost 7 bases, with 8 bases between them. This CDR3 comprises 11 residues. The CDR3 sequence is CASSILGGYTF. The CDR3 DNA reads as TGTGCCAGCAGTATCCTTGGTGGCTACACCTTC.

The CDR3 DNA reads TGTGCCAGCAGCATCGGGACAGGTGTCGGAAACACCATATATTTT. Residues: CASSIGTGVGNTIYF. The J gene is TRBJ1-3, the V gene TRBV11-1; 8 bases map to TRBD1. Germline V gives CDR1 SGHAT, CDR2 FQDESV (reference sequence). The trim removed 5 bases at V and 4 bases at J, leaving 7 bases unmatched. This CDR3 contains 15 residues.

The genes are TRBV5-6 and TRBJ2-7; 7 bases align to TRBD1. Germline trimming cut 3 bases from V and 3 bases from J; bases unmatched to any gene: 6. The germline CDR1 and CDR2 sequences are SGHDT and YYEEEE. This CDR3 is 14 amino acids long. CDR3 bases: TGTGCCAGCAGCTCGCAGGGGGATCTCTACGAGCAGTACTTC. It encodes CASSSQGDLYEQYF.

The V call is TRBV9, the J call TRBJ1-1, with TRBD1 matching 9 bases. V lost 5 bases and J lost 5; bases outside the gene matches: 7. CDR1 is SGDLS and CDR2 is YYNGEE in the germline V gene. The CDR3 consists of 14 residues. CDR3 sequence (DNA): TGTGCCAGCAGAGCCACTGGGACAGGGACTGAAGCTTTCTTT. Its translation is CASRATGTGTEAFF.

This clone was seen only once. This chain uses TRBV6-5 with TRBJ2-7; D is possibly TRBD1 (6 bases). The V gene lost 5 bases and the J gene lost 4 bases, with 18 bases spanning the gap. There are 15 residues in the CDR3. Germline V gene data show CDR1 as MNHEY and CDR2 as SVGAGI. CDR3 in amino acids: CASSTLRTEDYEQYF. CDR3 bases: TGTGCCAGCAGTACGCTTCGGACAGAGGATTACGAGCAGTACTTC.

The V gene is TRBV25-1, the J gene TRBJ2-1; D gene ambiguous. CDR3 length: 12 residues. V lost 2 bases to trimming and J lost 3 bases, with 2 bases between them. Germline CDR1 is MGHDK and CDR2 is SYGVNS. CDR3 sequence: CASSEGYNEQFF. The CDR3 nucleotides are TGTGCCAGCAGTGAAGGCTACAATGAGCAGTTCTTC.

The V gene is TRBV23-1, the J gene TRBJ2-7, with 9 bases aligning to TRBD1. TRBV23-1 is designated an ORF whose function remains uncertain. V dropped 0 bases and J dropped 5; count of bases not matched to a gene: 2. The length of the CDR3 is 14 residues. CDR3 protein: CASSQSGTGNEQYF. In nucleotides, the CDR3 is TGCGCCAGCAGTCAATCGGGGACAGGGAACGAGCAGTACTTC.